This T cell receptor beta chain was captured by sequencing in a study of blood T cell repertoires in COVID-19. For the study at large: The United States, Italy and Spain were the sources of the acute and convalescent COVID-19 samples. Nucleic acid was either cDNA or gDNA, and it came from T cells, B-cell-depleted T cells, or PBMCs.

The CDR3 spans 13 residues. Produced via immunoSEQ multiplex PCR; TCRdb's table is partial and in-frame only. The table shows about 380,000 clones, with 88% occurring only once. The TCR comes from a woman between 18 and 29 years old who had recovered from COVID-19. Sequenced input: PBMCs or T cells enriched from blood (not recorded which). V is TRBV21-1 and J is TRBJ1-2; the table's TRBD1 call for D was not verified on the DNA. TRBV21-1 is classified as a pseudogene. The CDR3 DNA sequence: TGTGCCAGCAGCAAACCAGGGCGCTATGGCTACACCTTC. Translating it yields CASSKPGRYGYTF.